This T cell receptor beta chain derives from a study of identical twins. Whole-study findings and limits: Out-of-frame alpha sequences common to twins exhibited an excess of low generation probability.

Template switching (which added a universal primer site) was used, and cDNA carried unique molecular identifiers. Each CDR3 protein is one row after TCRdb ran MiXCR on the 5' RACE reads. The sample has just over 450,000 distinct CDR3 sequences, around 14% seen once. Trimming shortened V by 6 bases and J by 8 bases, and 17 bases separated the two germline ends. The CDR3 totals 14 residues. Germline V gene sequence: CDR1 MNHNS, CDR2 SASEGT. This clonotype was counted a few times. Its specificity is not known. The same data also went into a second study, on yellow fever vaccine responses in identical twins.

This chain joins TRBV6-1 and TRBJ2-4, with D possibly being TRBD2 (5 bases). This TCR came from a woman under 30 in good health. The material sequenced was CD4+ T cells sorted from blood. The CDR3 bases are TGTGCCAGCAGCGCCACTAGTAAGGGAGACATTCAGTACTTC. Protein sequence: CASSATSKGDIQYF.